The 15 T cell receptor beta chains in this list originate from one sample, sequenced in a study of blood T cell repertoires in COVID-19. Repertoires were generated with immunoSEQ multiplex PCR, while TCRdb's copy carries only in-frame clones and drops some. Found here are about 230,000 clones, under 90% of them singletons; the top ten hold less than 4%. Sequencing input: PBMCs or T cells enriched from blood (not recorded which). Every receptor here comes from a woman between 25 and 40 years old with acute COVID-19.

The chain links TRBV7-2 to TRBJ1-6; 7 nucleotides align to TRBD1. Losses at the gene ends were 1 base for V and 9 bases for J; bases not matched to a gene: 3. Germline CDR1 SGHTA, CDR2 FQGNSA. The CDR3 is 14 residues long. Here the CDR3 DNA reads TGTGCCAGCAGCTTAGTTGACAGGGCTTCACCCCTCCACTTT. Its protein product is CASSLVDRASPLHF.

This clone was seen only a few times. The CDR3 nucleotides are TGTGCCAGCAGCCAAACCGGGACAGGGGATCAGCCCCAGCATTTT. Amino acids: CASSQTGTGDQPQHF. The chain couples TRBV4-2 to TRBJ1-5, with 10 bases that match TRBD1. CDR3 size: 15 residues. Trimming removed 2 bases from V and 5 bases from J; junction bases left unmatched: 3. The germline V gene has CDR1 LGHNA and CDR2 YNFKEQ.

V and J are TRBV5-1 and TRBJ2-2; D ambiguous. The CDR3 runs 14 residues. Trimming cost V 4 bases and J 3 bases, with 10 bases left between them. The germline CDR1 and CDR2 sequences are SGHRS and YFSETQ. Here the CDR3 DNA reads TGCGCCAGCAGCCCCTACTCTGACACCGGGGAGCTGTTTTTT. The encoded protein is CASSPYSDTGELFF.

This clone was counted once. The chain has TRBV5-1 and TRBJ1-1; a possible D gene is TRBD1 (5 bases). V was cut by 5 bases and J by 3 bases, with 11 bases left in between. The CDR3 sequence is 13 residues long. From germline, CDR1 is SGHRS and CDR2 YFSETQ. CDR3 residues: CASSRGGDTEAFF. The DNA for the CDR3 is TGCGCCAGCAGTAGGGGTGGGGACACTGAAGCTTTCTTT.

V and J are TRBV20-1 and TRBJ2-1; D may be TRBD1 (5 bases). V was pared by 5 bases and J by 10 bases, with 12 bases between. CDR3 size: 11 residues. Germline-derived CDR1 and CDR2 are DFQATT and SNEGSKA (reference sequence). The CDR3 DNA is TGCAGTGCTCCCAGGGCGGAGGAGCAGTTCTTC. It yields the protein CSAPRAEEQFF.

The chain has TRBV6-2 or TRBV6-3 and TRBJ1-1, with a weak D call TRBD1 (5 bases). Germline V gene sequence: CDR1 MNHEY, CDR2 SVGEGT. V was trimmed by 5 bases and J by 7 bases, leaving 11 bases between them. The CDR3 sequence is 12 residues long. CDR3 nucleotide sequence: TGTGCCAGCAGTCTGCAGGGTATTGAAGCTTTCTTT. This sequence encodes CASSLQGIEAFF.

V is TRBV5-4 and J is TRBJ2-2; no clear D gene. Trimming stripped 4 bases from V and 5 bases from J, with 12 bases between. The V gene's germline CDR1 is SGHNT and CDR2 YYREEE (reference sequence). The CDR3 consists of 14 residues. CDR3 sequence reads: CASSIPGRTGELFF. The DNA of the CDR3 is TGTGCCAGCAGCATACCGGGTCGTACCGGGGAGCTGTTTTTT.

This chain joins TRBV4-3 and TRBJ1-4; the match to TRBD1 covers 8 bases. J gave up 6 bases and V 1 base, and 10 bases lay outside the gene matches. The germline V gene has CDR1 LGHNA and CDR2 YSLEER. The CDR3 is 17 amino acids. In nucleotides, the CDR3 is TGCGCCAGCAGCCAAGGACAGGGGTGGACTACTTATGAAAAACTGTTTTTT. It specifies CASSQGQGWTTYEKLFF.

This chain uses TRBV10-3 with TRBJ2-1; 7 positions match TRBD1. The germline V gene encodes CDR1 ENHRY and CDR2 SYGVKD. Germline trimming cut 2 bases from V and 8 bases from J; bases unmatched to any gene: 12. The CDR3 has 16 amino acids. The CDR3 DNA reads TGTGCCATCAGTGAGCAGGATGGGACAGTACAAGATGAGCAGTTCTTC. It is translated as CAISEQDGTVQDEQFF.

The V and J genes are TRBV7-2 and TRBJ2-7, with D tentatively TRBD1 (5 bases). V lost 4 bases, J lost 3 bases, and 13 bases lay in between. The length of the CDR3 is 14 residues. Germline V gene lookup returns CDR1 SGHTA and CDR2 FQGNSA. The CDR3 DNA sequence: TGTGCCAGCAGCTCTAGACAGAATCTCTACGAGCAGTACTTC. It codes for CASSSRQNLYEQYF.

V usage is TRBV19 and J usage is TRBJ2-2, with D hard to call. Per germline, CDR1 LNHDA and CDR2 SQIVND (reference sequence). V shed 3 bases and J shed 6 bases, with 11 bases lying between them. The CDR3 has 14 amino acids. In DNA form, the CDR3 reads TGTGCCAGTAGTATGGTAACTCGAGCCGGGGAGCTGTTTTTT. It specifies CASSMVTRAGELFF. Supplemented by reference TRBV19 and TRBJ2-2, the full variable domain reads DGGITQSPKYLFRKEGQNVTLSCEQNLNHDAMYWYRQDPGQGLRLIYYSQIVNDFQKGDIAEGYSVSREKKESFPLTVTSAQKNPTAFYLCASSMVTRAGELFFGEGSRLTVL.

Worth noting for this clone: The junction differs from germline at one of its ends, possibly a read error. V is TRBV6-4 and J is TRBJ2-1; 7 nucleotides match TRBD1. This CDR3 spans 14 amino acids. The germline gives CDR1 MRHNA, CDR2 SNTAGT. In DNA, the CDR3 is TGTGCCAGCAGTCCACAGGGGATTTACAGTGAGCAGTTCTTC. It encodes CASSPQGIYSEQFF.

V usage is TRBV19 and J usage is TRBJ2-6; D call uncertain. There are 15 residues in the CDR3. Germline V CDR1 and CDR2: LNHDA, SQIVND (reference sequence). The V gene lost 3 bases and the J gene lost 2 bases, with 8 bases spanning the gap. CDR3 in amino acids: CASSILAAGANVLTF. The CDR3 bases are TGTGCCAGTAGTATTCTGGCGGCTGGGGCCAACGTCCTGACTTTC. Full variable domain (remainder filled in from reference TRBV19 and TRBJ2-6): DGGITQSPKYLFRKEGQNVTLSCEQNLNHDAMYWYRQDPGQGLRLIYYSQIVNDFQKGDIAEGYSVSREKKESFPLTVTSAQKNPTAFYLCASSILAAGANVLTFGAGSRLTVL.

This rearrangement joins TRBV5-1 to TRBJ2-1; possibly TRBD1 for D (5 bases). V was clipped by 1 base and J by 5 bases, with 13 bases between them. CDR1 and CDR2 (germline): SGHRS, YFSETQ. The CDR3 loop spans 15 amino acids. DNA of the CDR3: TGCGCCAGCAGCTTGTTAAAGGGGCCTAACAATGAGCAGTTCTTC. This gives the protein CASSLLKGPNNEQFF.

This chain uses TRBV5-1 with TRBJ1-2; maybe TRBD1 (6 bases). The CDR3 sequence is 14 residues long. Germline CDR1 reads SGHRS; CDR2 reads YFSETQ. V lost 2 bases to trimming and J lost 0 bases, with 8 bases between them. The CDR3 bases are TGCGCCAGCAGCTTCCAGGGGACTAACTATGGCTACACCTTC. Translated, it gives CASSFQGTNYGYTF.